This T cell receptor (beta chain) comes out of a study of beta chain features in type 1 diabetes. The study's findings and limits: Patients showed naive, central memory and Treg TCRB repertoires that appeared more similar than those of healthy donors. Moderate yet significant TCRB CDR3 shortening was seen in Type 1 diabetes patients in all four CD4+ subsets.

The authors reverse transcribed all of the isolated RNA, so sequencing captured expressed TCRB transcripts. Assay used: immunoSEQ multiplex PCR; TCRdb lists only in-frame clones, some missing. The sample includes around 150,000 clones, almost 65% of them seen just once. The CDR3 length is 16 residues. Germline values: CDR1 SGHTA, CDR2 FQGNSA. Trimming took off 0 bases at V and 2 bases at J, with 14 bases between the two ends. This clone has just one count. The target antigen is unknown. The sequencing sample was made of naive CD4+ T cells from blood. V and J are TRBV7-2 and TRBJ2-7; possibly TRBD1 for D (5 bases). The receptor comes from a man aged 25 to 40 with type 1 diabetes. The CDR3 is CASSLAAGNPTYEQYF. CDR3 sequence (DNA): TGTGCCAGCAGCTTAGCGGCAGGGAATCCCACCTACGAGCAGTACTTC. Looking up the rest from reference TRBV7-2 and TRBJ2-7 gives the full variable domain: GAGVSQSPSNKVTEKGKDVELRCDPISGHTALYWYRQSLGQGLEFLIYFQGNSAPDKSGLPSDRFSAERTGGSVSTLTIQRTQQEDSAVYLCASSLAAGNPTYEQYFGPGTRLTVT.